This T cell receptor (beta chain) was identified during a study of OX40 agonist ivuxolimab in advanced cancers. Study-level information: Patient treatment consisted of intravenous ivuxolimab administration every 2 weeks at 0.01 to 10 mg/kg. The group had a mean age of 60 years, ranged from about 23 to 85, and was less than 85% male. Partial responses were achieved by three patients, one with hepatocellular carcinoma and two with cutaneous melanoma. General study results and limits: CD8+ T cells averaged more expanded clones than CD4+.

Trimming took off 5 bases at V and 2 bases at J, with 14 bases between the two ends. This CDR3 has 15 amino acids. The V gene's germline CDR1 is LNHDA and CDR2 SQIVND (reference sequence). TCRdb's copy holds only in-frame clones and misses some; the assay was immunoSEQ multiplex PCR. The profile shows about 73,000 clones, 92% of them singletons. Concerning this clone: Its target is not known.

V gene TRBV19 combines with J gene TRBJ2-3; D is undetermined. The material sequenced was CD4+ or CD8+ T cells sorted from blood, taken in a trial of the OX40 agonist ivuxolimab. The clonotype comes from an adult with an advanced solid tumor such as melanoma, head and neck, liver or kidney cancer. The CDR3 DNA is TGTGCCAGTAGTTTCCGGACCTCTCCCACAGATACGCAGTATTTT. The encoded protein is CASSFRTSPTDTQYF.